This T cell receptor beta chain was documented in a study of T cell repertoires in cytomegalovirus infection. General study results and limits: Clonotype analysis showed dominance of the ex vivo response by HLA-C-restricted CMV-specific TCR beta clonotypes. Carriers of CMV and the relevant HLA type were discriminated by public TCR beta frequency.

Germline CDR1 is SGHTA and CDR2 is FQGNSA. The ends were cut back, 3 bases at V and 9 bases at J, with 12 bases in the middle. This CDR3 has 13 residues. TCRdb redid the calling of the reads with MiXCR, one entry per CDR3 protein. The data show more than 90,000 distinct CDR3 sequences, 10% seen once. This clonotype came up many times. Its target is not known. This sequence joins TRBV7-2 and TRBJ2-1; D is perhaps TRBD2 (5 bases). The material sequenced was PBMCs, sequenced either directly or after in vitro stimulation (not recorded which). The sequence was collected from a human donor in good health (CMV status not recorded). Some clones in this sample may be carry-over from other donors' samples. CDR3 protein: CASSFILESEQFF. The DNA of the CDR3 is TGTGCCAGCAGCTTCATACTAGAGAGTGAGCAGTTCTTC.